The rows below give T cell receptor beta chains drawn from one sample of a study of blood T cells in healthy people across ages. TCRdb used MiXCR to reprocess the 5' RACE reads, holding one entry per CDR3 protein. In the table there are about 1.4 million distinct CDR3 sequences, roughly 59% of which are singletons. The sample comprised blood. The receptors originated from a man between 18 and 29 years old in good health. Both conserved end residues are part of each CDR3. A D gene is named only where the DNA matches it firmly. Expanded clones are given a class, and other clones once, few, many or no size at all.

clone_size j_call v_call d_call cdr3_nt cdr3_aa
. TRBJ2-7 TRBV10-3 TRBD1 TGTGCCATCAGTGAGGGGACAGGACCTTCCTACGAGCAGTACTTC CAISEGTGPSYEQYF
few TRBJ2-5 TRBV4-1 . TGCGCCAGCAGCCAAGTTGCCCCCGGGGGCGAGACCCAGTACTTC CASSQVAPGGETQYF
. TRBJ2-7 TRBV20-1 . TGCAGTGCTAGTGATTCCGGGATTGCATCCTACGAGCAGTACTTC CSASDSGIASYEQYF
. TRBJ2-3 TRBV10-3 . TGTGCCATCAGTGAAGTAGTCCGTTTGTCTGCAGATACGCAGTATTTT CAISEVVRLSADTQYF
. TRBJ1-2 TRBV29-1 . TGCAGCGTTGAAGACGGACTTGACTATGGCTACACCTTC CSVEDGLDYGYTF
. TRBJ2-5 TRBV5-1 . TGCGCTTCCCAAGCCAGGGACTTCGAGGAGACCCTGTACTTC CASQARDFEETLYF
many TRBJ1-1 TRBV28 TRBD1 TGTGCCAGCAGATCGACAGGGAGAGCTTTCTTT CASRSTGRAFF
. TRBJ1-6 TRBV13 . TGTGCCAGCAGGGGGACGCTAAATTCACCCCTCCACTTT CASRGTLNSPLHF
. TRBJ2-1 TRBV10-3 . TGTGCCATCAGTGCAAGGTGGTACAATGAGCAGTTCTTC CAISARWYNEQFF
once TRBJ2-6 TRBV6-1 . TGTGCCAGCAGGCCCCAGAGAGACTCTGGGGCCAACGTCCTGACTTTC CASRPQRDSGANVLTF
. TRBJ2-7 TRBV29-1 . TGCAGCGTTGAGAGCGCGCCACCTTCCTACGAGCAGTACTTC CSVESAPPSYEQYF
. TRBJ2-1 TRBV9 . TGTGCCAGCTCTTTTCGGGAGACGGAAAATGAGCAGTTCTTC CASSFRETENEQFF
. TRBJ2-3 TRBV7-9 TRBD2 TGTGCCAGCAGCGAAGGACTAGCGGGAGTTCATAGCACAGATACGCAGTATTTT CASSEGLAGVHSTDTQYF
. TRBJ2-7 TRBV6-1 . TGTGCCAGCAGCCTTAACAGGGTCCACGAGCAGTACTTC CASSLNRVHEQYF
few TRBJ1-6 TRBV27 . TGTGCCAGCAGCCTTGGACGGCCAAGCTCCTATAATTCACCCCTCCACTTT CASSLGRPSSYNSPLHF
. TRBJ2-3 TRBV4-1 TRBD2 TGCGCCAGCAGCCCCCGGACTAGCGGGAGCCTCCTCACAGATACGCAGTATTTT CASSPRTSGSLLTDTQYF
. TRBJ2-5 TRBV4-1 . TGCGCCAGCAGCCAGCAGCCGGGACTCACGGGAGAGACCCAGTACTTC CASSQQPGLTGETQYF
few TRBJ2-3 TRBV29-1 . TGCAGCGTTGACAAGGGTCCAGATACAGATACGCAGTATTTT CSVDKGPDTDTQYF
. TRBJ2-7 TRBV7-9 . TGTGCCAGCAGCTTAGTACCGAGCTCCTACAATGAGCAGTACTTC CASSLVPSSYNEQYF
few TRBJ1-2 TRBV4-1 TRBD1 TGCGCCAGCAGCCAAGGGAGGGGGGACAGGAACTATGGCTACACCTTC CASSQGRGDRNYGYTF
. TRBJ1-2 TRBV14 . TGTGCCAGCAGCCAAGAGGACCGGACACGCGCTTACTATGGCTACACCTTC CASSQEDRTRAYYGYTF
. TRBJ2-7 TRBV15 . TGTGCCACCAGCGATCAGGGAGACTCCTACGAGCAGTACTTC CATSDQGDSYEQYF
. TRBJ2-1 TRBV5-5 . TGTGCCAGCAGCTCCGAGGGATACGTCGGGTATGAGCAGTTCTTC CASSSEGYVGYEQFF
once TRBJ2-7 TRBV18 TRBD1 TGTGCCAGCGACCCGGGACAGGGTCCCTACGAGCAGTACTTC CASDPGQGPYEQYF
few TRBJ2-1 TRBV12-3/TRBV12-4 TRBD2 TGTGCCAGCAGCGGACTAGCGGCTAATGAGCAGTTCTTC CASSGLAANEQFF
. TRBJ1-2 TRBV7-9 TRBD1 TGTGCCAGCAGCTCCTGGACAGGATCGACCTATGGCTGCACCTTC CASSSWTGSTYGCTF
. TRBJ2-3 TRBV6-5 TRBD2 TGTGCCAGCAGTTACTCGATATTAGCGGGAGGGACTAGCACAGATACGCAGTATTTT CASSYSILAGGTSTDTQYF
. TRBJ1-1 TRBV2 . TGTGCCACCGGGACCGGGAACACTGAAGCTTTCTTT CATGTGNTEAFF
. TRBJ2-1 TRBV12-3/TRBV12-4 TRBD1 TGTGCCAGCAGTCCCCGGACAGGGAAGGCGGGCAATGAGCAGTTCTTC CASSPRTGKAGNEQFF
. TRBJ1-2 TRBV7-9 TRBD1 TGTGCCAGCAGCACACTTGGACAGGGAACCATTAGGTATGGCTACACCTTC CASSTLGQGTIRYGYTF
. TRBJ1-4 TRBV4-3 . TGCGCCAGCAGCCAAGGAGATCTGGAAGAGCAACTGTTTTTT CASSQGDLEEQLFF
. TRBJ2-5 TRBV29-1 . TGCAGCGTTGACGAGGGGGACGGACCCCAAGAGACCCAGTACTTC CSVDEGDGPQETQYF
. TRBJ2-5 TRBV20-1 . TGCAGTGCTAGAGACCGGGATGGTCCCAATGAGCAGTACTTC CSARDRDGPNEQYF
. TRBJ1-1 TRBV7-2 . TGTGCCAGCAGCTCATCACTCGGTCCCACTGAAGCTTTCTTT CASSSSLGPTEAFF
. TRBJ2-1 TRBV11-2 TRBD1 TGTGCCAGCAGCTCAAGGGGACAGGAGCAGTTCTTC CASSSRGQEQFF
. TRBJ2-5 TRBV7-2 . TGTGCCAGCAGCTTAGTTGAGGGTGTGGAGACCCAGTACTTC CASSLVEGVETQYF
. TRBJ2-7 TRBV4-3 TRBD1 TGCGCCAGCAGCCAGGACGACAGGGGAATCTACGAGCAGTACTTC CASSQDDRGIYEQYF
. TRBJ2-1 TRBV20-1 . TGCAGTGCTAAGCCGGTGAGCAATGAGCAGTTCTTC CSAKPVSNEQFF
few TRBJ2-5 TRBV10-3 . TGTGCCATCAGTGTGATGCCTCAAGAGACCCAGTACTTC CAISVMPQETQYF
. TRBJ1-5 TRBV12-3/TRBV12-4 . TGTGCCAGCACCGGGCGAGGAAATCAGCCCCAGCATTTT CASTGRGNQPQHF
. TRBJ2-1 TRBV27 TRBD2 TGTGCCAGCAGTCTAGGACTAGCGAGGGAGCAGTTCTTC CASSLGLAREQFF
few TRBJ2-3 TRBV10-3 TRBD1 TGTGCCATCAGTGAGTCGGGACAGGGCACAGATACGCAGTATTTT CAISESGQGTDTQYF
few TRBJ2-4 TRBV28 TRBD2 TGTGCCAGCAGTTCCATAGCGGGAGTAGCCAAAAACATTCAGTACTTC CASSSIAGVAKNIQYF
few TRBJ2-7 TRBV29-1 TRBD1 TGCAGCGTTGAAGAGGGACAGGGGGGCTCCTACGAGCAGTACTTC CSVEEGQGGSYEQYF
. TRBJ1-2 TRBV3-1 TRBD1 TGTGCCAGCAGCCCTATCCATACAGGGGGCTATGGCTACACCTTC CASSPIHTGGYGYTF
. TRBJ2-5 TRBV27 . TGTGCCAGCAGTCCCACCCCTAGCGTGGCGGAGACCCAGTACTTC CASSPTPSVAETQYF
few TRBJ1-1 TRBV9 . TGTGCCAGCAGCGTAGAGGGAGGGGAAGCTTTCTTT CASSVEGGEAFF
. TRBJ2-5 TRBV4-3 . TGCGCCAGCAGCCAGGATGACGGACAAGAGACCCAGTACTTC CASSQDDGQETQYF
. TRBJ1-4 TRBV6-6 TRBD1 TGTGCCAGCAGTAAAACAACCGGGACAGGGGATGAAAAACTGTTTTTT CASSKTTGTGDEKLFF
. TRBJ2-3 TRBV29-1 TRBD2 TGCAGCGTTGTCGGGGGGGCCCTAGACACGCAGTATTTT CSVVGGALDTQYF
few TRBJ1-4 TRBV7-8 . TGTGCCAGCAGCTTATTTACCGTGACGACCAAAGCAACTAATGAAAAACTGTTTTTT CASSLFTVTTKATNEKLFF
. TRBJ1-2 TRBV14 . TGTGCCAGCAGCCAGGCGATATCGACTAACTATGGCTACACCTTC CASSQAISTNYGYTF